The 19 T cell receptor beta chains below come from one sample, sequenced in a study of preoperative IRX-2 immunotherapy in early breast cancer. Assay used: immunoSEQ multiplex PCR; TCRdb lists only in-frame clones, some missing. The sample consists of around 25,000 clones, about 77% of them appearing once. Sample treatment: preoperative locoregional IRX-2 cytokine immunotherapy. The sequencing here drew on lymph node tissue, taken before IRX-2 immunotherapy. The origin of the receptors is a human donor with breast cancer.

CDR3 protein: CASSFKLFGRDSSYNEQFF. CDR3 sequence (DNA): TGTGCCAGCAGTTTTAAGCTTTTTGGCCGGGACAGCTCCTACAATGAGCAGTTCTTC. The chain uses TRBV28 and TRBJ2-1, with TRBD1 matching over 7 bases. J was trimmed by 0 bases and V by 3 bases; bases with no gene match: 14. Germline V gene lookup returns CDR1 MDHEN and CDR2 SYDVKM. This CDR3 spans 19 amino acids.

This chain connects TRBV19 to TRBJ1-1; TRBD1 matches at 8 bases. Germline CDR1 LNHDA, CDR2 SQIVND (reference sequence). CDR3 length: 14 residues. V gave up 7 bases and J gave up 4 bases; unmatched junction bases: 8. The CDR3, as DNA: TGTGCCAGTAAAAAAGACAGGGGCGGCACTGAAGCTTTCTTT. Its protein is CASKKDRGGTEAFF. The full variable domain, rest sourced from reference TRBV19 and TRBJ1-1, is DGGITQSPKYLFRKEGQNVTLSCEQNLNHDAMYWYRQDPGQGLRLIYYSQIVNDFQKGDIAEGYSVSREKKESFPLTVTSAQKNPTAFYLCASKKDRGGTEAFFGQGTRLTVV.

The chain combines TRBV5-1 with TRBJ2-5; 13 nucleotides align to TRBD2. CDR1 is SGHRS, CDR2 YFSETQ, per germline. J gave up 5 bases and V 1 base, and 11 bases lay outside the gene matches. CDR3 length: 18 amino acids. CDR3 in amino acids: CASSLFKGLAGRWETQYF. Written as DNA, the CDR3 is TGCGCCAGCAGCTTGTTTAAGGGACTAGCGGGGCGATGGGAGACCCAGTACTTC. The variable domain in full, with the rest retrieved from reference TRBV5-1 and TRBJ2-5, is KAGVTQTPRYLIKTRGQQVTLSCSPISGHRSVSWYQQTPGQGLQFLFEYFSETQRNKGNFPGRFSGRQFSNSRSEMNVSTLELGDSALYLCASSLFKGLAGRWETQYFGPGTRLLVL.

The V and J genes are TRBV11-3 and TRBJ1-5, with 9 bases matching TRBD1. Trimming at V came to 5 bases and at J to 3 bases, leaving 5 bases not matched to a gene. The CDR3 is 15 residues long. CDR1 SGHNT and CDR2 YENEEA come from the germline V gene. CDR3: CASSPGTGYNQPQHF. As DNA, the CDR3 is TGTGCCAGCAGCCCGGGGACAGGGTACAATCAGCCCCAGCATTTT.

This clone was observed a handful of times. The CDR3 loop is CASSLGWNTGELFF. The CDR3 nucleotides read TGTGCCAGCAGCTTAGGATGGAACACCGGGGAGCTGTTTTTT. The chain uses TRBV11-3 and TRBJ2-2; unclear D gene. CDR3 size: 14 residues. Per the germline V gene, CDR1 is SGHNT and CDR2 is YENEEA. Trimming removed 1 base at V and 1 base at J, with 4 bases between.

The V and J genes are TRBV28 and TRBJ1-5; no reliable D call. V was cut by 6 bases and J by 3 bases, with 6 bases left in between. The V gene's germline CDR1 is MDHEN and CDR2 SYDVKM. The CDR3 covers 12 residues. For the CDR3, the DNA is TGTGCCAGCAGGTACGACAATCAGCCCCAGCATTTT. It yields the protein CASRYDNQPQHF.

The genes are TRBV11-3 and TRBJ1-4; a weak D match, TRBD1 (6 bases). Germline loops: CDR1 SGHNT, CDR2 YENEEA. The CDR3 has 15 residues. V was clipped by 0 bases and J by 5 bases, with 10 bases between them. The CDR3 DNA sequence: TGTGCCAGCAGCTTAGAAACAGGGCTAAATGAAAAACTGTTTTTT. Translation: CASSLETGLNEKLFF.

The J gene is TRBJ1-1, the V gene TRBV11-3; no reliable D call. CDR3 length equals 15 residues. Between the trimmed V and J ends, which lost 5 bases and 2 bases, there was a span of 15 bases. Germline-derived CDR1 and CDR2 are SGHNT and YENEEA. The CDR3 loop is CASSTGRSSNTEAFF. The DNA of the CDR3 is TGTGCCAGCAGCACCGGACGTTCGAGTAACACTGAAGCTTTCTTT.

The genes are TRBV6-8 and TRBJ2-3; TRBD2 aligns across 11 bases. In germline, CDR1 is MNHGY, CDR2 SAAAGT. V lost 10 bases to trimming and J lost 6 bases; unmatched junction nucleotides: 15. The CDR3 totals 16 residues. The CDR3 sequence is CAIRAGTSGPVDTQYF. The CDR3 nucleotides are TGTGCCATCAGAGCCGGGACTAGCGGACCTGTTGATACGCAGTATTTT.

Worth noting for this clone: The same CDR3 is also encoded by other DNA sequences in this sample. V is TRBV28 and J is TRBJ1-5, with D perhaps TRBD1 (6 bases). From germline, CDR1 is MDHEN and CDR2 SYDVKM. V was cut by 3 bases and J by 3 bases, with 9 bases left in between. The CDR3 runs to 14 residues. The CDR3 DNA reads as TGTGCCAGCAGTTTCGCAGGGGACAATCAGCCCCAGCATTTT. Protein product: CASSFAGDNQPQHF.

This clone was found a few times. V usage is TRBV11-3 and J usage is TRBJ1-1; D is perhaps TRBD1 (5 bases). Germline CDR1 reads SGHNT; CDR2 reads YENEEA. The V end was cut by 2 bases, the J end by 3 bases, with 10 bases between. CDR3 length: 14 residues. CDR3 nucleotides: TGTGCCAGCAGCTTAAGAGGGGCAGACACTGAAGCTTTCTTT. Its protein product is CASSLRGADTEAFF.

The rearrangement uses TRBV19 and TRBJ1-5; 7 bases line up with TRBD1. V dropped 4 bases and J dropped 1; count of bases not matched to a gene: 16. The CDR3 has 19 amino acids. Germline CDR1 is LNHDA and CDR2 is SQIVND (reference sequence). The DNA of the CDR3 is TGTGCCAGTAGTAACCGCCGGGACAGATGGGGCCAAAGCAATCAGCCCCAGCATTTT. As protein: CASSNRRDRWGQSNQPQHF.

This chain uses TRBV6-8 with TRBJ1-3, with unresolved D. The V gene lost 6 bases and the J gene lost 2 bases, with 11 bases spanning the gap. The CDR3 contains 14 residues. CDR1 and CDR2 from the germline V gene are MNHGY and SAAAGT. The CDR3, as DNA: TGTGCCAGCAGGGGGATAGAACCTGGAAACACCATATATTTT. Translating it yields CASRGIEPGNTIYF.

The chain couples TRBV6-8 to TRBJ1-1; D gene unclear. The CDR3 loop spans 14 amino acids. The V gene's germline CDR1 is MNHGY and CDR2 SAAAGT. V lost 7 bases and J 1 base, leaving 13 bases between the germline ends. This CDR3 is CASTPILANTEAFF. The DNA for the CDR3 is TGTGCCAGCACCCCGATACTGGCGAACACTGAAGCTTTCTTT.

This clone was observed a few times. The rearrangement uses TRBV11-3 and TRBJ1-2; the D gene is possibly TRBD1 (6 bases). The CDR3 contains 15 residues. The germline V gene has CDR1 SGHNT and CDR2 YENEEA. V gave up 3 bases and J gave up 2 bases, with 13 bases separating them. The CDR3, as DNA: TGTGCCAGCAGCTTGCGGGGGGCGAGGAACTATGGCTACACCTTC. Its protein is CASSLRGARNYGYTF.

The chain employs TRBV11-3 and TRBJ1-2; TRBD1 is a possible D gene (5 bases). The CDR3 has 16 residues. Germline values: CDR1 SGHNT, CDR2 YENEEA. V shed 5 bases and J shed 7 bases, with 23 bases lying between them. The CDR3, as DNA: TGTGCCAGCAGCCATCTAACCGGGACTGCGGGGGGTGGCTACACCTTC. It yields the protein CASSHLTGTAGGGYTF.

This clone has just a few counts. The J gene is TRBJ1-1, the V gene TRBV18; no definite D call. CDR1 and CDR2 from the germline V gene are KGHSH and LQKENI. V lost 2 bases to trimming and J lost 5 bases, with 12 bases between them. The CDR3 loop spans 14 amino acids. The CDR3 nucleotides read TGTGCCAGCTCACCAAGGAAGGGAGAGACTGAAGCTTTCTTT. The encoded protein is CASSPRKGETEAFF.

The gene calls are TRBV6-8 and TRBJ2-5, with D unresolved. Germline CDR1 reads MNHGY; CDR2 reads SAAAGT. Trimming removed 2 bases from V and 0 bases from J, with 7 bases in between. The CDR3 extends over 14 amino acids. The CDR3 reads CASSYGEYQETQYF. The CDR3 region has the DNA TGTGCCAGCAGTTACGGCGAGTACCAAGAGACCCAGTACTTC.

The V call is TRBV12-5, the J call TRBJ2-1; D is unclear. The CDR3 length is 11 residues. The V gene's germline CDR1 is LGHNT and CDR2 FRNRAP. CDR3 bases: TGTGCCAGCGCGAACTTAAATGAGCAGTTCTTC. It yields the protein CASANLNEQFF.